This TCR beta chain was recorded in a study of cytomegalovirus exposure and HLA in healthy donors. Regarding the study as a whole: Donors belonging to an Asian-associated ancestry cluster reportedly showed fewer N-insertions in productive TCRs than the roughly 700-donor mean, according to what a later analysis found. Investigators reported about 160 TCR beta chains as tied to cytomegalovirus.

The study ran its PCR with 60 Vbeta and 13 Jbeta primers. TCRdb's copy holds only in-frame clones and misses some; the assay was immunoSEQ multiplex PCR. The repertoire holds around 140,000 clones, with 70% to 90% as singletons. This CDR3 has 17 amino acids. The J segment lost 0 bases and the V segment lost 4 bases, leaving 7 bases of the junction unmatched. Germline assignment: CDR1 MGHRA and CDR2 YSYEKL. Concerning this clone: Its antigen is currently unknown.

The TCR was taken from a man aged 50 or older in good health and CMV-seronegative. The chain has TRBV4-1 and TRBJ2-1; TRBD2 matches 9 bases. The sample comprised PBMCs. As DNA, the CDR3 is TGCGCCAGCAGCCTACTAGCGGGCTTCAGCTCCTACAATGAGCAGTTCTTC. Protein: CASSLLAGFSSYNEQFF.